This is a list of T cell receptor beta chains from one sample in a study of CD8 T cells in Susac syndrome. TCRdb reprocessed the immunoSEQ multiplex PCR reads with MiXCR, giving one entry per CDR3 protein. This sample has some 100,000 distinct CDR3 sequences, with just under 95% found just once. Specimen: CD8+ T cells from PBMCs. The source of these receptors is a human donor in good health. Both conserved end residues are part of each CDR3. A D gene is named only where the DNA matches it firmly. For some rows the clone size is stated as once, few or many, or as a class when expanded; others skip it.

d_gene	len	abundance	v_gene	j_gene	CDR3nt	CDR3aa
TRBD2	15	.	TRBV9	TRBJ2-1	TGTGCCAGCAGCATTGGCGGGGGGACCTACAATGAGCAGTTCTTC	CASSIGGGTYNEQFF
.	14	.	TRBV19	TRBJ2-7	TGTGCCAGTAGTGTCCGGGACCTTTCCTACGAGCAGTACTTC	CASSVRDLSYEQYF
.	16	.	TRBV7-9	TRBJ1-2	TGTGCCAGCAGCCCAGCGGGGACGGAAGTTTACTATGGCTACACCTTC	CASSPAGTEVYYGYTF
.	13	.	TRBV27	TRBJ1-2	TGTGCCAGCAGCATACAGGCGGGTGGTGGCTACACCTTC	CASSIQAGGGYTF
.	14	few	TRBV30	TRBJ2-7	TGTGCCTCTCTCGGACGGGGAATGTTAGGGGAGCAGTACTTC	CASLGRGMLGEQYF
TRBD2	15	few	TRBV4-3	TRBJ2-7	TGCGCCAGCAGCCAGGGCACTAGCGGGGCCTACGAGCAGTACTTC	CASSQGTSGAYEQYF
.	13	once	TRBV11-2	TRBJ2-1	TGTGCCAGCAGCTTAGCCCCTAGGATGCGGCAGTTCTTC	CASSLAPRMRQFF
.	15	once	TRBV6-2/TRBV6-3	TRBJ1-2	TGTGCCAGCAGTTACTCGGGGCGCCAATCGTATGGCTACACCTTC	CASSYSGRQSYGYTF
TRBD2	14	.	TRBV6-2/TRBV6-3	TRBJ2-1	TGTGCCAGCTCTCTGGCGGGAGGAAGGAATGAGCAGTTCTTC	CASSLAGGRNEQFF
TRBD1	16	.	TRBV2	TRBJ2-2	TGTGCCAGCGGATCCAGACAGGGACGAAACACCGGGGAGCTGTTTTTT	CASGSRQGRNTGELFF
.	15	.	TRBV7-3	TRBJ2-1	TGTGCCAGCAGCCCGGAGGCAAGCTCCTACAATGAGCAGTTCTTC	CASSPEASSYNEQFF
.	14	.	TRBV4-1	TRBJ2-1	TGCGCCAGCAGCCAAGATCGGGGGCCATGGGAGCAGTTCTTC	CASSQDRGPWEQFF
TRBD2	16	.	TRBV5-1	TRBJ2-2	TGCGCCAGCAGCTTGGAGACTAGCGGGAACACCGGGGAGCTGTTTTTT	CASSLETSGNTGELFF
.	15	.	TRBV6-2/TRBV6-3	TRBJ2-7	TGTGCCAGCCGGTCAGTTGGGACGGGGGACTACGAGCAGTACTTC	CASRSVGTGDYEQYF
TRBD1	14	.	TRBV6-2/TRBV6-3	TRBJ1-2	TGTGCCAGCAGTTACGGGACAGGGGAGCGTGGCTACACCTTC	CASSYGTGERGYTF